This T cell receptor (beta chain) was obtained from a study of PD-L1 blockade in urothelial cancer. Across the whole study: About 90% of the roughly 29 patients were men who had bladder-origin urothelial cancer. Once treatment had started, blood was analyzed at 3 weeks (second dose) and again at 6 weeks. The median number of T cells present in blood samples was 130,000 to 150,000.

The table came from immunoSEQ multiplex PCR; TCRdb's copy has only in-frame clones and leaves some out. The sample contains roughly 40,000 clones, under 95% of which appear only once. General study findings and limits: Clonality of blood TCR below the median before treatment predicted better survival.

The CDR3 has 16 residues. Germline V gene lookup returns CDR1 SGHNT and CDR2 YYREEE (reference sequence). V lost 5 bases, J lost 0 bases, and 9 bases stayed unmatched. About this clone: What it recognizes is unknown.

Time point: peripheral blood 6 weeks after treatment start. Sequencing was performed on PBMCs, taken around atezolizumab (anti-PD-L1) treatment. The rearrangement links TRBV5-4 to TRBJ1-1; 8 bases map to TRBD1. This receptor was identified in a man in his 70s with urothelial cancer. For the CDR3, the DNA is TGTGCCAGCAGTCGACAGGGGACCATTTTGAACACTGAAGCTTTCTTT. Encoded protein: CASSRQGTILNTEAFF.